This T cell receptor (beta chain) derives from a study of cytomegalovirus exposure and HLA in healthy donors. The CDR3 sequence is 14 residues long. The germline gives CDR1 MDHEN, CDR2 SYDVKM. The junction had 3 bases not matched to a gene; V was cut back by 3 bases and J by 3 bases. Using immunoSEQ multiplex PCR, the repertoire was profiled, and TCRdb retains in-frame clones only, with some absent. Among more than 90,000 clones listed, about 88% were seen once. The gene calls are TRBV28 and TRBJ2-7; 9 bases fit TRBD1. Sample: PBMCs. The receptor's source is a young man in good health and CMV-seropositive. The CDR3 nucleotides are TGTGCCAGCAGTTTTCCGGGACAGGGCTACGAGCAGTACTTC. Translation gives CASSFPGQGYEQYF.